This T cell receptor beta chain was captured in a study of blood T cell repertoires in COVID-19. As handled by the study authors: Reference gene primer amplification gave nucleated cell count estimates. Sequencing used immunoSEQ multiplex PCR; TCRdb keeps in-frame clones, though not all of them. V and J calls and clone size are those listed in that table; D and trimming were worked out from the DNA. The sample holds over 100,000 clones, around 87% seen once. The sample consisted of peripheral blood. The receptor was derived from a man aged 50 to 60 with active COVID-19.

In nucleotides, the CDR3 is TGTGCCAGCACTGGGGACAGCTCCTACGAGCAGTACTTC. This codes for CASTGDSSYEQYF. The V and J genes are TRBV28 and TRBJ2-7, with 7 bases identical to TRBD1. V trimming: 7 bases; J trimming: 0 bases; junction bases outside the gene matches: 3. CDR1 is MDHEN and CDR2 is SYDVKM in the germline V gene. The CDR3 contains 13 residues.